Below, 4 T cell receptor beta chains from the same sample are listed, as sequenced in a study of cytomegalovirus exposure and HLA in healthy donors. PCR employed 60 Vbeta and 13 Jbeta primers. Measured with immunoSEQ multiplex PCR; TCRdb has only the in-frame clones, and not every one. The sample lists around 74,000 clones, about 84% occurring once. Sequenced material: PBMCs. These receptors were obtained from a man aged 35 to 55 in good health and CMV-seronegative.

The rearrangement links TRBV13 to TRBJ2-1; 12 bases align to TRBD2. Germline lookup yields CDR1 PRHDT and CDR2 FYEKMQ (reference sequence). The CDR3 covers 18 residues. V lost 4 bases and J lost 5; bases outside the gene matches: 12. For the CDR3, the DNA is TGTGCCAGCAGCTCAATGCCCACTAGCGGGGGGCCCCACAATGAGCAGTTCTTC. Its translation is CASSSMPTSGGPHNEQFF.

The CDR3 is CASGLYRDRSHQPQHF. CDR3 DNA: TGTGCTAGTGGTTTGTACCGGGACAGGAGCCATCAGCCCCAGCATTTT. This chain joins TRBV12-5 and TRBJ1-5; 8 bases match TRBD1. This CDR3 spans 16 amino acids. Germline lookup yields CDR1 LGHNT and CDR2 FRNRAP. J lost 5 bases, V lost 2 bases, and 8 bases had no gene match.

V is TRBV19 and J is TRBJ1-2; 7 nucleotides match TRBD1. The J segment lost 3 bases and the V segment lost 2 bases, leaving 0 bases of the junction unmatched. The CDR3 runs 13 residues. Germline CDR1 and CDR2: LNHDA and SQIVND (reference sequence). Here the CDR3 DNA reads TGTGCCAGTAGTATACAGGGGGACTATGGCTACACCTTC. Amino acids: CASSIQGDYGYTF. The full variable domain, in which reference TRBV19 and TRBJ1-2 provide the parts outside the CDR3, is DGGITQSPKYLFRKEGQNVTLSCEQNLNHDAMYWYRQDPGQGLRLIYYSQIVNDFQKGDIAEGYSVSREKKESFPLTVTSAQKNPTAFYLCASSIQGDYGYTFGSGTRLTVV.

The rearrangement joins TRBV5-6 to TRBJ1-1, with 7 nucleotides matching TRBD1. This CDR3 has 15 amino acids. Germline V gene data show CDR1 as SGHDT and CDR2 as YYEEEE. V was clipped by 0 bases and J by 0 bases; unmatched bases: 2. CDR3 sequence: CASSLGTGVNTEAFF. In DNA form, the CDR3 reads TGTGCCAGCAGCTTGGGAACAGGGGTGAACACTGAAGCTTTCTTT.